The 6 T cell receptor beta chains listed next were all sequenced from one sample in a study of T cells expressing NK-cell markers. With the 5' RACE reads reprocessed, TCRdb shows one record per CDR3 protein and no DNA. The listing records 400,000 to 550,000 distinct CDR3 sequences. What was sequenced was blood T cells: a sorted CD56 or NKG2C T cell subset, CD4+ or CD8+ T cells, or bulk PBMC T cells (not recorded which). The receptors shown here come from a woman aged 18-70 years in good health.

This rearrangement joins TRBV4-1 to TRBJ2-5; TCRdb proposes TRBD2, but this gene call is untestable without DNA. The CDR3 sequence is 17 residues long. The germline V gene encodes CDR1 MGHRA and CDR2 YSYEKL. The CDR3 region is CASSQDPGLAVQETQYF.

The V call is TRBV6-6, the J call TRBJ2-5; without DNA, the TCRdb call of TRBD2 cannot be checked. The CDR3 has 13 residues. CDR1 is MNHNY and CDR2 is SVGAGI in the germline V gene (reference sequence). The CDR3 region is CATTLAGQETQYF.

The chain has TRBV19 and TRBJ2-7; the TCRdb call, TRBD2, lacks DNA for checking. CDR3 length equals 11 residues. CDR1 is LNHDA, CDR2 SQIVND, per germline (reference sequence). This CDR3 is CASGTNYEQYF. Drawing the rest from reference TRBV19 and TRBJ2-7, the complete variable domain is DGGITQSPKYLFRKEGQNVTLSCEQNLNHDAMYWYRQDPGQGLRLIYYSQIVNDFQKGDIAEGYSVSREKKESFPLTVTSAQKNPTAFYLCASGTNYEQYFGPGTRLTVT.

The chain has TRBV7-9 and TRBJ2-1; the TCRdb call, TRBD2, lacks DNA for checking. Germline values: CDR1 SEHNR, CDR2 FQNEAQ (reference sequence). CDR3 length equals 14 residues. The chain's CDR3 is CASSSTSGRDEQFF. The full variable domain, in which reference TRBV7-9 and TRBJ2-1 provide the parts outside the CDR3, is DTGVSQNPRHKITKRGQNVTFRCDPISEHNRLYWYRQTLGQGPEFLTYFQNEAQLEKSRLLSDRFSAERPKGSFSTLEIQRTEQGDSAMYLCASSSTSGRDEQFFGPGTRLTVL.

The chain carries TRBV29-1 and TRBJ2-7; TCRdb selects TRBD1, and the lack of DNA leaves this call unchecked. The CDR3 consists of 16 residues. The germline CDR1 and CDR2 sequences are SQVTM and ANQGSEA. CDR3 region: CSVVLGYRTGGSEQYF.

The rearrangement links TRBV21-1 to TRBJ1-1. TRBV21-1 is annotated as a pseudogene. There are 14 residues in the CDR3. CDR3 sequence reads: CASSKWAGDTEAFF.